What follows are 8 T cell receptor beta chains derived from one specimen sequenced in a study of T cell repertoires in cytomegalovirus infection. For these TCRs, the target antigens are not known. Each CDR3 protein is one row after TCRdb ran MiXCR on the reads. The table lists approximately 910,000 distinct CDR3 sequences, less than 35% of them singletons. The sequencing used cultured CD8+ T cells from PBMCs, collected from culture after CMV antigen stimulation. Receptors originate from a human donor in good health (CMV status not recorded). Some clones in this sample may be carry-over from other donors' samples.

At least ten counts were recorded for this clonotype. V usage is TRBV6-1 and J usage is TRBJ2-2; 9 positions match TRBD1. CDR3 length: 18 amino acids. V shed 4 bases and J 4 bases; nucleotides not matched to a gene: 13. In germline, CDR1 is MNHNS, CDR2 SASEGT. This chain's CDR3 is CASSAPLTGGAATGELFF. The DNA of the CDR3 is TGTGCCAGCAGTGCCCCTCTTACAGGGGGCGCCGCCACCGGGGAGCTGTTTTTT.

The chain uses TRBV9 and TRBJ2-1; 13 bases fit TRBD2. The V segment lost 4 bases and the J segment 6 bases; nucleotides outside the gene matches: 7. This CDR3 region has 16 residues. In germline, CDR1 is SGDLS, CDR2 YYNGEE. DNA of the CDR3: TGTGCCAGCAGCCTCTCGACTAGCGGGGGGATCAATGAGCAGTTCTTC. This gives the protein CASSLSTSGGINEQFF. Using reference TRBV9 and TRBJ2-1 for the parts outside the CDR3, the full variable domain is DSGVTQTPKHLITATGQRVTLRCSPRSGDLSVYWYQQSLDQGLQFLIQYYNGEERAKGNILERFSAQQFPDLHSELNLSSLELGDSALYFCASSLSTSGGINEQFFGPGTRLTVL.

This clonotype was observed a few times. The chain has TRBV6-2 or TRBV6-3 and TRBJ2-1, with D unresolved. Germline CDR1 and CDR2: MNHEY and SVGEGT. V was shortened by 5 bases and J by 6 bases, with 8 bases between the two germline ends. This CDR3 has 12 residues. The CDR3 region has the DNA TGTGCCAGCAGTATAAGTACCAATGAGCAGTTCTTC. Translated: CASSISTNEQFF.

This clonotype has just a few counts. The rearrangement joins TRBV27 to TRBJ2-3, with 8 bases aligning to TRBD1. J was trimmed by 6 bases and V by 3 bases; bases with no gene match: 11. Germline loops: CDR1 MNHEY, CDR2 SMNVEV (reference sequence). The CDR3 contains 16 residues. The CDR3 DNA sequence: TGTGCCAGCAGTTTTTTGACAGGGGTCCCGGGGGATACGCAGTATTTT. Translated: CASSFLTGVPGDTQYF.

This clonotype was seen a handful of times. The chain has TRBV5-4 and TRBJ1-2; D is perhaps TRBD1 (6 bases). CDR1 and CDR2 from the germline V gene are SGHNT and YYREEE (reference sequence). V gave up 2 bases and J gave up 8 bases, with 16 bases separating them. The CDR3 totals 14 residues. CDR3 nucleotides: TGTGCCAGCAGCTTTGGCACAGGGAATAAAGGCTACACCTTC. This translates into CASSFGTGNKGYTF.

This clonotype occurred many times. The chain couples TRBV7-9 to TRBJ1-2; D not certain. Deletions cut 1 base from V and 2 bases from J, with 5 bases between. The CDR3 is 13 residues long. The V gene's germline CDR1 is SEHNR and CDR2 FQNEAQ (reference sequence). In nucleotides, the CDR3 is TGTGCCAGCAGCTTAGTAGAGAACTATGGCTACACCTTC. Amino acids: CASSLVENYGYTF.

This clonotype was picked up a small number of times. The gene calls are TRBV6-2 or TRBV6-3 and TRBJ2-1; D unclear. Germline lookup yields CDR1 MNHEY and CDR2 SVGEGT. The CDR3 length is 13 residues. V lost 2 bases and J 6 bases, leaving 8 bases between the germline ends. The CDR3 DNA follows: TGTGCCAGCAGTTACGTTGATTTCAATGAGCAGTTCTTC. Its protein is CASSYVDFNEQFF.

The rearrangement links TRBV7-6 to TRBJ1-4; D is ambiguous. Trimming took 8 bases from V and 5 from J, leaving 9 bases between them. The germline gives CDR1 SGHVS, CDR2 FNYEAQ. The CDR3 runs 12 residues. CDR3 loop: CASAGENEKLFF. In DNA, the CDR3 is TGTGCCAGCGCCGGAGAGAATGAAAAACTGTTTTTT. The variable domain in full, with the rest retrieved from reference TRBV7-6 and TRBJ1-4, is GAGVSQSPRYKVTKRGQDVALRCDPISGHVSLYWYRQALGQGPEFLTYFNYEAQQDKSGLPNDRFSAERPEGSISTLTIQRTEQRDSAMYRCASAGENEKLFFGSGTQLSVL.